The source of this T cell receptor (beta chain) is a study of shared clonotypes between healthy human individuals. Researchers partitioned CD4+ cells into CD45RA+ naive and CD45RA-negative memory subsets. General observations from the study: In four donors, approximately 5% of naive CD4 clonotypes appeared in common. Sorted-subset sequencing, rarefaction showed, was incomplete despite large depth.

As originally analysed: ImmunoSEQ only sent back junction sequences with no quality scores, so filtering was done differently. Data came from immunoSEQ multiplex PCR; TCRdb stores just in-frame clones and leaves some out. The DNA gave D and trimming, while V, J and clone size come from that table. This table has around 1.1 million clones, 70% to 85% appearing once. Points on this clone: What it binds is not known.

The V end was cut by 6 bases, the J end by 4 bases, with 10 bases between. The CDR3 sequence is 12 residues long. CDR1 SGHAT and CDR2 FQDESV come from the germline V gene (reference sequence). The clonotype comes from a man aged 18 to 30 in good health. Some clones in this sample may be carry-over from other donors' samples. The sample taken for sequencing was memory CD4+ T cells from PBMCs. Documented subset: CD45RA-negative fraction. The rearrangement uses TRBV11-1 and TRBJ2-7; D tentatively reads TRBD1 or TRBD2 (5 bases each). As DNA, the CDR3 is TGTGCCAGCAGTCAGGGACGATACGAGCAGTACTTC. Protein product: CASSQGRYEQYF.